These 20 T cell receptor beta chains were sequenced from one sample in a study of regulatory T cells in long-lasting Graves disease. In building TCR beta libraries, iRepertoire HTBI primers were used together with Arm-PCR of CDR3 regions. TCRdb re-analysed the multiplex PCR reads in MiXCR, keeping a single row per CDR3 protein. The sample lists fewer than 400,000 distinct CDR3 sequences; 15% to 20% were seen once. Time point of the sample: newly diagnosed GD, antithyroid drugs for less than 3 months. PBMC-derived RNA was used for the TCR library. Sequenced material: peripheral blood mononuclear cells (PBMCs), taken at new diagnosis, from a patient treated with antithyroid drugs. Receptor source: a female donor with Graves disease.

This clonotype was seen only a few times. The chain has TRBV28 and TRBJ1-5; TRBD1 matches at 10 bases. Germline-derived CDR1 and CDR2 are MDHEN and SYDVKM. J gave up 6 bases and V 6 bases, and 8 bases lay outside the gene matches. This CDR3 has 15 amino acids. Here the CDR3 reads CASSWGDRGFQPQHF. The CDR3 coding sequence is TGTGCCAGCAGCTGGGGGGACAGGGGATTTCAGCCCCAGCATTTT.

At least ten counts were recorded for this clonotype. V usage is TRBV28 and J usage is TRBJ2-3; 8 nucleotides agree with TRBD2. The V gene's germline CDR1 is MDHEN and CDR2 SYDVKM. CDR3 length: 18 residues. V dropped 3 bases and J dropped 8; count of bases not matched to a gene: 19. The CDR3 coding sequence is TGTGCCAGCAGTTTTTACCTCGCGGGTAAGGCGGGAGGAAGTACGCAGTATTTT. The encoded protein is CASSFYLAGKAGGSTQYF.

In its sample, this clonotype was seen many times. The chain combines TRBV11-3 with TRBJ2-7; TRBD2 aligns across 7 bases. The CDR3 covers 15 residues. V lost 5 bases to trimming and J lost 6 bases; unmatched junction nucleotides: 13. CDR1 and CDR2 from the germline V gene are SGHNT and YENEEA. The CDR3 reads CASSLSLTSPGEQYF. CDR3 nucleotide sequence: TGTGCCAGCAGCCTAAGTCTGACTAGCCCCGGCGAGCAGTACTTC.

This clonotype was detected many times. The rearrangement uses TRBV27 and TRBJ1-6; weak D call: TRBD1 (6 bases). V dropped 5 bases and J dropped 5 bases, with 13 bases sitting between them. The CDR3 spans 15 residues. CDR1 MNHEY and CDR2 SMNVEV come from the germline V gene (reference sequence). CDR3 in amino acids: CASSPRTANNSPLHF. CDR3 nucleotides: TGTGCCAGCAGTCCACGGACAGCGAATAATTCACCCCTCCACTTT.

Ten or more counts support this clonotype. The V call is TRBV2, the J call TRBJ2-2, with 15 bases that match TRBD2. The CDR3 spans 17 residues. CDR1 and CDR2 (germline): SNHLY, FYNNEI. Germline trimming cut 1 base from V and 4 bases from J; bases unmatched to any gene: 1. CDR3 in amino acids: CASSEGTSGRATGELFF. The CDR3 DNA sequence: TGTGCCAGCAGTGAAGGGACTAGCGGGAGGGCCACCGGGGAGCTGTTTTTT.

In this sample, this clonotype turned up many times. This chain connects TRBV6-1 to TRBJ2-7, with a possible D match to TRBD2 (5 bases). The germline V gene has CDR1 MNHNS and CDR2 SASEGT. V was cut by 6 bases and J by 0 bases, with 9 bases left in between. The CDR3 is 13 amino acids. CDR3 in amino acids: CASRTGNSYEQYF. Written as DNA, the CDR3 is TGTGCCAGCAGGACGGGAAACTCCTACGAGCAGTACTTC.

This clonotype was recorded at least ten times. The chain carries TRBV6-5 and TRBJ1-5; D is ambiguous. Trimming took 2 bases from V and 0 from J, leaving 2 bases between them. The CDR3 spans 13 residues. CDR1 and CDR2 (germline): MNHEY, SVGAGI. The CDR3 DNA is TGTGCCAGCAGTTACGATAGCAATCAGCCCCAGCATTTT. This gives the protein CASSYDSNQPQHF.

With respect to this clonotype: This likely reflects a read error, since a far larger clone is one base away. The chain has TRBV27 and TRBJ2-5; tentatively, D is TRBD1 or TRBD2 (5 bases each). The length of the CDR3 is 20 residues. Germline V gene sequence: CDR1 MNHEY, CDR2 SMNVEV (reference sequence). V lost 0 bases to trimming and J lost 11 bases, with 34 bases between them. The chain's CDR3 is CASSLSLSLTGRSTYNEQYF. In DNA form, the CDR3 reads TGTGCCAGCAGTTTATCCCTATCCCTCACGGGACGGAGCACCTACAATGAGCAGTACTTC.

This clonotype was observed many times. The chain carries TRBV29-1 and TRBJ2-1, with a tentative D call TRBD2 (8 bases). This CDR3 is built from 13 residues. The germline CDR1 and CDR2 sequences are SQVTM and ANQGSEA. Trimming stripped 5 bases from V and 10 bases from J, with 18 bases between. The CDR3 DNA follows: TGCAGCGTTATGACGGGACTAGGGGGCGAGCAGTTCTTC. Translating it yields CSVMTGLGGEQFF.

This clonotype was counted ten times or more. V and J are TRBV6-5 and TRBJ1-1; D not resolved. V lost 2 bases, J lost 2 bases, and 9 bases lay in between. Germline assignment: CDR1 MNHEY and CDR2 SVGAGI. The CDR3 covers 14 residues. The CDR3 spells CASSYAYGNTEAFF. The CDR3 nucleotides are TGTGCCAGCAGTTACGCGTACGGTAACACTGAAGCTTTCTTT.

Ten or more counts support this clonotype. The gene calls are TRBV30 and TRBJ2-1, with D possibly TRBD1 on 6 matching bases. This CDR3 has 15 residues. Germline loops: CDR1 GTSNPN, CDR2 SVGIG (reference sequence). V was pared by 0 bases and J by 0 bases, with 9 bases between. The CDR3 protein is CAWSVRGGSYNEQFF. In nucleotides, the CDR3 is TGTGCCTGGAGTGTACGAGGGGGCTCCTACAATGAGCAGTTCTTC.

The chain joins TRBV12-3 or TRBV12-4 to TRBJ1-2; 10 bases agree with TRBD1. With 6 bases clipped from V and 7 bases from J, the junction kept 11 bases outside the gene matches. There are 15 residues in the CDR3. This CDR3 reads CASSYPGQGMFGYTF. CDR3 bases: TGTGCCAGCAGCTATCCGGGACAGGGGATGTTTGGCTACACCTTC.

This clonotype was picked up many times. CDR3 residues: CATRGQANSPLHF. CDR3 nucleotide sequence: TGTGCCACCAGAGGACAGGCTAATTCACCCCTCCACTTT. The V gene is TRBV24-1, the J gene TRBJ1-6; 7 bases map to TRBD1. Looked up from germline, CDR1 is KGHDR and CDR2 is SFDVKD. V lost 7 bases, J lost 6 bases, and 2 bases stayed unmatched. This CDR3 is 13 amino acids long.

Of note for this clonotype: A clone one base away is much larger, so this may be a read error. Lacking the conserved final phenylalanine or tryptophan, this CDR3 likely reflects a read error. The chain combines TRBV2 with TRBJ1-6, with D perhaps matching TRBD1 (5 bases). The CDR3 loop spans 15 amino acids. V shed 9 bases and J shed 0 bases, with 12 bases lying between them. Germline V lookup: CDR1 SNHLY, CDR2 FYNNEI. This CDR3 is CASGTDSSYNSPLHL. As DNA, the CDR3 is TGTGCCAGTGGGACCGATAGCTCCTATAATTCACCCCTCCACCTT.

CDR3 coding DNA: TGTGCCAGCAGCTTAGGAAACCCAGATACGCAGTATTTT. Translated, it gives CASSLGNPDTQYF. The rearrangement joins TRBV7-9 to TRBJ2-3; D unresolved. The germline gives CDR1 SEHNR, CDR2 FQNEAQ (reference sequence). The CDR3 length is 13 residues. Trimming took 1 base from V and 4 from J, leaving 6 bases between them.

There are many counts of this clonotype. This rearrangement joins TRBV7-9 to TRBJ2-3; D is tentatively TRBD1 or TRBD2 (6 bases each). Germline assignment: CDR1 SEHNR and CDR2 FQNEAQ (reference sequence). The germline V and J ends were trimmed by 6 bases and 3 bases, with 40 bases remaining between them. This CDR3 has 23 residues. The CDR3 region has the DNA TGTGCCAGCAGTCCGCGGGACACGGCCCAAAGGAGGCGAGCGGGCCAAGGGACAGATACGCAGTATTTT. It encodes CASSPRDTAQRRRAGQGTDTQYF.

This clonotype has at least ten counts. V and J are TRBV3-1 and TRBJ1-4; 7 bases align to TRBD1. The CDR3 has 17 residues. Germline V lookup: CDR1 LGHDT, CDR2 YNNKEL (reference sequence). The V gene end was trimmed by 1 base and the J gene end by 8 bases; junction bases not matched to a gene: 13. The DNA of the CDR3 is TGTGCCAGCAGCCAAGTCGGAGGGGGCGCGGGTAGCGAAAAACTGTTTTTT. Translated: CASSQVGGGAGSEKLFF.

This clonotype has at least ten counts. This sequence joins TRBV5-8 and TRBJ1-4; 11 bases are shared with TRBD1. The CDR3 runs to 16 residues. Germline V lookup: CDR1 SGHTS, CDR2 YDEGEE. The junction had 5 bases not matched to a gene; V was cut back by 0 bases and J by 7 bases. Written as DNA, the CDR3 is TGTGCCAGCAGCTTGGCCTTGGGACAGGGGGTTGAAAAACTGTTTTTT. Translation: CASSLALGQGVEKLFF.

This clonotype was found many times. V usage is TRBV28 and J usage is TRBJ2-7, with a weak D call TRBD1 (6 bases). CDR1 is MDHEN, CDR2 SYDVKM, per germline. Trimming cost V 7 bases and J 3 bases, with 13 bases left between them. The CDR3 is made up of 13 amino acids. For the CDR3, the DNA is TGTGCCAGCAAACTAGGGGGTGACTACGAGCAGTACTTC. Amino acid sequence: CASKLGGDYEQYF.

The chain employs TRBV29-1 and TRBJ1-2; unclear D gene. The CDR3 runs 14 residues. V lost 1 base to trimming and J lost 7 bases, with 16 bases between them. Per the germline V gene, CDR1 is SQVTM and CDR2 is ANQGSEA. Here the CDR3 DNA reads TGCAGCGTTGAAGGGTTGACTACCCCTGGTGGCTACACCTTC. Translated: CSVEGLTTPGGYTF.